This passage covers 6 T cell receptor beta chains from one sample sequenced in a study of OX40 agonist ivuxolimab in advanced cancers. Libraries were prepared through the immunoSEQ multiplex PCR assay. Held by TCRdb, this immuneACCESS table contains in-frame sequences only and omits some clones. Under half of the omission traces to an unresolved V gene where checked; the cause of the rest is unknown. For this sample there are about 93,000 clones; just over 90% appear just once. The ten largest clones represent roughly 0.5% of the sample. The sample in question was CD4+ or CD8+ T cells sorted from blood, obtained in a trial of the OX40 agonist ivuxolimab. Receptors were obtained from an adult with an advanced solid tumor such as melanoma, head and neck, liver or kidney cancer.

The table lists this clone with a count of one. This chain uses TRBV15 with TRBJ2-5, with D unresolved. The germline V gene encodes CDR1 LNHNV and CDR2 YYDKDF (reference sequence). CDR3 length: 13 amino acids. V lost 0 bases, J lost 2 bases, and 4 bases lay in between. The CDR3 protein is CATSRDWQETQYF. The DNA for the CDR3 is TGTGCCACCAGCAGAGATTGGCAAGAGACCCAGTACTTC.

The chain is built from TRBV5-1 and TRBJ2-7, with D maybe TRBD2 (5 bases). This CDR3 is built from 17 residues. With 4 bases removed from V and 7 bases from J, the gap between germline ends came to 27 bases. CDR1 and CDR2 (germline): SGHRS, YFSETQ. The CDR3 nucleotides are TGCGCCAGCAGCCCGGCGGGCACGACTGCTCCGAGGGAGGAGCAGTACTTC. Protein: CASSPAGTTAPREEQYF.

This clone was recorded only once. This sample includes further DNA sequences coding for the same CDR3. The V gene is TRBV6-1, the J gene TRBJ1-2; D call uncertain. The V end lost 7 bases, the J end lost 8 bases, and 20 bases lay between the germline ends. CDR3 length: 14 residues. Germline-derived CDR1 and CDR2 are MNHNS and SASEGT. CDR3 DNA: TGTGCCAGCAACCCCGGGTCTCGCCTTGGGGGCTACACCTTC. It yields the protein CASNPGSRLGGYTF.

The chain combines TRBV5-8 with TRBJ1-2, with D possibly matching TRBD1 (6 bases). This CDR3 has 15 residues. The germline CDR1 and CDR2 sequences are SGHTS and YDEGEE. Trimming removed 3 bases at V and 3 bases at J, with 15 bases between. CDR3 protein: CASSSGQPGDYGYTF. CDR3 bases: TGTGCCAGCAGCTCCGGACAGCCCGGTGACTATGGCTACACCTTC.

The rearrangement uses TRBV12-5 and TRBJ2-7; a possible D gene is TRBD2 (5 bases). This CDR3 spans 16 amino acids. V gave up 1 base and J gave up 3 bases, with 16 bases separating them. In germline, CDR1 is LGHNT, CDR2 FRNRAP. This chain's CDR3 is CASGLATTLRDYEQYF. DNA of the CDR3: TGTGCTAGTGGTTTGGCGACTACCCTCCGGGACTACGAGCAGTACTTC.

This clone was found once. The rearrangement uses TRBV19 and TRBJ2-1, with 7 bases lining up with TRBD1. Trimming removed 10 bases from V and 8 bases from J; junction bases left unmatched: 5. Per germline, CDR1 LNHDA and CDR2 SQIVND (reference sequence). The CDR3 runs to 11 residues. This CDR3 is CATQGYDEQFF. CDR3 nucleotide sequence: TGTGCCACACAGGGGTACGATGAGCAGTTCTTC.